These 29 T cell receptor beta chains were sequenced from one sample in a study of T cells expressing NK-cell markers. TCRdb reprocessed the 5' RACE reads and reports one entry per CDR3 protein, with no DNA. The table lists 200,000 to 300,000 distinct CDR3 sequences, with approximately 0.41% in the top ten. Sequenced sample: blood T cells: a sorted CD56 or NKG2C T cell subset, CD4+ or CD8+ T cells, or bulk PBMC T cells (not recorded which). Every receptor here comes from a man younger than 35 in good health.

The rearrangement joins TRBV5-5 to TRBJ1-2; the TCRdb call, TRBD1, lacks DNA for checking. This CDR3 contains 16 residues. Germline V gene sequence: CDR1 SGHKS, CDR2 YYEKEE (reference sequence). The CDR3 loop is CASSLVQGADNYGYTF.

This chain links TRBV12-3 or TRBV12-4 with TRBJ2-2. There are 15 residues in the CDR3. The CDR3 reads CASSLAGVVTGELFF.

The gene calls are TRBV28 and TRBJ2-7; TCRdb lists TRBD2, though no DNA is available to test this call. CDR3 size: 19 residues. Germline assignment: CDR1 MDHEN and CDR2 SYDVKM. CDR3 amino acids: CASSLSLAGGHFSSYEQYF.

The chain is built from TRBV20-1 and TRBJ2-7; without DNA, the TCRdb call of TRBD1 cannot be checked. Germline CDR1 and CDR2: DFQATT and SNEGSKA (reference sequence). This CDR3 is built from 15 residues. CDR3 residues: CSARARDSYSYEQYF.

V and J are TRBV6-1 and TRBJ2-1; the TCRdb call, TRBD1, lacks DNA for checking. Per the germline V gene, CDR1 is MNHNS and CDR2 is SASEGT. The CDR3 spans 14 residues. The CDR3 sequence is CASRRERVHNEQFF.

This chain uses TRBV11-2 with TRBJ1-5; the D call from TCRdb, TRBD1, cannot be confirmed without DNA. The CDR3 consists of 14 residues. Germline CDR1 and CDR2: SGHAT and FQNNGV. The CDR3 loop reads CASSLAGDHWPQHF.

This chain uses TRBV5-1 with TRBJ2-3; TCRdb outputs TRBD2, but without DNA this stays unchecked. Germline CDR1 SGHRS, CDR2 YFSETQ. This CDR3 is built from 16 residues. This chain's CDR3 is CASSLGAGSSTDTQYF.

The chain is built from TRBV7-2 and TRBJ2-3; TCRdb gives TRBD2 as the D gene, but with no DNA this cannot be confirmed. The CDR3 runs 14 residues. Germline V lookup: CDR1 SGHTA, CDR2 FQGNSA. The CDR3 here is CASRPELAVDTQYF.

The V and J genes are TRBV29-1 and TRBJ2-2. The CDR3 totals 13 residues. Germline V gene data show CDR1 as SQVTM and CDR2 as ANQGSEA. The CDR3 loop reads CSVAQTNTGELFF.

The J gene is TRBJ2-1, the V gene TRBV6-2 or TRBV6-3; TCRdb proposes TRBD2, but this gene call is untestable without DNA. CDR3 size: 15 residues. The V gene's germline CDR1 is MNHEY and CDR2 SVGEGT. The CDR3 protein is CASSSLRRSGNEQFF.

The CDR3 loop reads CASRYRQAKQETQYF. The V and J genes are TRBV12-3 or TRBV12-4 and TRBJ2-5. The CDR3 is 15 amino acids.

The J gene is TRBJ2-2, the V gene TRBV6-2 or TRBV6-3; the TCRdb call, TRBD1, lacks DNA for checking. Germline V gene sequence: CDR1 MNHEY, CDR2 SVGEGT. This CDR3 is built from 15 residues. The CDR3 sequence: CASSVRQGYTGELFF.

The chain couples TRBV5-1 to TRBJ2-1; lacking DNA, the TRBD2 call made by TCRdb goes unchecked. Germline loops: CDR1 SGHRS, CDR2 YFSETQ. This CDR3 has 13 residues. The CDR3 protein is CASSLDGEPSLVF. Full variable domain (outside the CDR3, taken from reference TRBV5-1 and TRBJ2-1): KAGVTQTPRYLIKTRGQQVTLSCSPISGHRSVSWYQQTPGQGLQFLFEYFSETQRNKGNFPGRFSGRQFSNSRSEMNVSTLELGDSALYLCASSLDGEPSLVFGPGTRLTVL.

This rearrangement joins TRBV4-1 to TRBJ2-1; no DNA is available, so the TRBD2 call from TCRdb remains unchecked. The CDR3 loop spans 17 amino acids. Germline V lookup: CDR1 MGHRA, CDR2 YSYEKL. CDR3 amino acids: CASSQIFGGLPHNEQFF.

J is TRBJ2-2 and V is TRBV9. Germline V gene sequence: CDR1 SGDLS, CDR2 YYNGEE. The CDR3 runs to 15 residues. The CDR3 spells CASSSGRANTGELFF.

The CDR3 region is CSATKTGGSQETQYF. The chain is built from TRBV20-1 and TRBJ2-5; the TRBD1 assignment by TCRdb is unverifiable without DNA. Germline V gives CDR1 DFQATT, CDR2 SNEGSKA (reference sequence). The CDR3 totals 15 residues.

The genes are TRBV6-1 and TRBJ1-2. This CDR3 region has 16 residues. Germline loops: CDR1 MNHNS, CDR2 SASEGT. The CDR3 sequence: CASSPKGPSSSYGYTF.

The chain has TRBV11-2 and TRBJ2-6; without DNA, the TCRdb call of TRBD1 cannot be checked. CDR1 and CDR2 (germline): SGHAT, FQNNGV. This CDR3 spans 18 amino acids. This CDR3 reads CASSSRGQGEPGANVLTF.

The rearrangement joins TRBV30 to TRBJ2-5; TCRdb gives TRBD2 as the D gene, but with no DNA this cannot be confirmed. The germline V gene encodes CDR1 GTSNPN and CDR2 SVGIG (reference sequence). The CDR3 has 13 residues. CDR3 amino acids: CAWELTSKETQYF. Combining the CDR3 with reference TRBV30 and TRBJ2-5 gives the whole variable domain SQTIHQWPATLVQPVGSPLSLECTVEGTSNPNLYWYRQAAGRGLQLLFYSVGIGQISSEVPQNLSASRPQDRQFILSSKKLLLSDSGFYLCAWELTSKETQYFGPGTRLLVL.

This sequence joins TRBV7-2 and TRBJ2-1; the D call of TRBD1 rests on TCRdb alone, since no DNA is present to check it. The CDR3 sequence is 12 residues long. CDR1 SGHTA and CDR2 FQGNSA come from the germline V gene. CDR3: CASSLVVREQFF.

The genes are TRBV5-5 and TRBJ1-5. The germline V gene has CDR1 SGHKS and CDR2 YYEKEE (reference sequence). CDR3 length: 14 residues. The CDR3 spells CASSLAGSEQPQHF.

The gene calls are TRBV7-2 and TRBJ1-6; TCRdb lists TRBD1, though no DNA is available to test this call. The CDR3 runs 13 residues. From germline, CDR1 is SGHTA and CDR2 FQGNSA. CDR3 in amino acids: CASNRQGESPLHF. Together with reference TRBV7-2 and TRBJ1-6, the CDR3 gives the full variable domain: GAGVSQSPSNKVTEKGKDVELRCDPISGHTALYWYRQSLGQGLEFLIYFQGNSAPDKSGLPSDRFSAERTGGSVSTLTIQRTQQEDSAVYLCASNRQGESPLHFGNGTRLTVT.

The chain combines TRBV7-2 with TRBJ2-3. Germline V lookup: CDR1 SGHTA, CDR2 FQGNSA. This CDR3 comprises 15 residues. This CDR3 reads CASSLGEQGTDTQYF.

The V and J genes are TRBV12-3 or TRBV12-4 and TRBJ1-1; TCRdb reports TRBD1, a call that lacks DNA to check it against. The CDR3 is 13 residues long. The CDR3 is CASIPGRNGEAFF.

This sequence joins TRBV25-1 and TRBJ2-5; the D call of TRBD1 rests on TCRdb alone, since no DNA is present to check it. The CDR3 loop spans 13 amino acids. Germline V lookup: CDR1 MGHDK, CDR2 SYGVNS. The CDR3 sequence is CASLSASKETQYF.

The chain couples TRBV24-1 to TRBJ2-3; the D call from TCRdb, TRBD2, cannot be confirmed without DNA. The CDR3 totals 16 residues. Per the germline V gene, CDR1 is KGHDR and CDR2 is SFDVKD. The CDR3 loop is CATSDAGLAGADTQYF.

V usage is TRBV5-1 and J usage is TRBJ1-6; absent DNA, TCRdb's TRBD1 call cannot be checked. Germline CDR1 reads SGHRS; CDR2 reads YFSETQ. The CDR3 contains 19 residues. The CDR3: CASSLRPGQSVSWDSPLHF.

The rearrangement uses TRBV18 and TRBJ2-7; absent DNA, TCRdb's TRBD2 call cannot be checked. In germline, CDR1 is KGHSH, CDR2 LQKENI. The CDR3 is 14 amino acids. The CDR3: CASSRGPLLYEQYF.

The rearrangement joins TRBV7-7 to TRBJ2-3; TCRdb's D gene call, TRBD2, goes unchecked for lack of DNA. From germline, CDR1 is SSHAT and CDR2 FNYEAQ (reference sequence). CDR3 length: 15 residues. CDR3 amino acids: CASSLTGGGTDTQYF.